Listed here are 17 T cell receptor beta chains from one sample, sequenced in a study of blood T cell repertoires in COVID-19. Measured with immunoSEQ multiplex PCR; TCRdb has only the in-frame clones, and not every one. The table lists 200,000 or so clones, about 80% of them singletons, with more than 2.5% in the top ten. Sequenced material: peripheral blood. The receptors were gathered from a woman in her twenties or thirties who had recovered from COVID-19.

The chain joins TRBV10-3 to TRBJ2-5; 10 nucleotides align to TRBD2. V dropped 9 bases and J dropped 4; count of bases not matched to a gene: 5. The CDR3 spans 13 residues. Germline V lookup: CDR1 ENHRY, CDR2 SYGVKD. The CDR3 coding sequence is TGTGCCATGAGGGCTAGCGGGGGAGAGACCCAGTACTTC. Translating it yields CAMRASGGETQYF.

CDR3 sequence: CATSDLGTGVPGELFF. CDR3 bases: TGTGCCACCAGTGATTTGGGGACAGGGGTTCCCGGGGAGCTGTTTTTT. The chain links TRBV24-1 to TRBJ2-2; 10 bases fit TRBD1. The V and J ends lost 0 bases and 6 bases, in that order; junction bases with no gene match: 3. CDR1 is KGHDR, CDR2 SFDVKD, per germline. This CDR3 region has 16 residues.

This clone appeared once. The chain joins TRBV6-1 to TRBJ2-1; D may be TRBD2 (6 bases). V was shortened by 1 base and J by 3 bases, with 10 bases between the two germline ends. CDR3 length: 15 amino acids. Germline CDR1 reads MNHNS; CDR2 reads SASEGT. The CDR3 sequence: CASSEDPAGYNEQFF. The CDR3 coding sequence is TGTGCCAGCAGTGAAGACCCAGCGGGCTACAATGAGCAGTTCTTC.

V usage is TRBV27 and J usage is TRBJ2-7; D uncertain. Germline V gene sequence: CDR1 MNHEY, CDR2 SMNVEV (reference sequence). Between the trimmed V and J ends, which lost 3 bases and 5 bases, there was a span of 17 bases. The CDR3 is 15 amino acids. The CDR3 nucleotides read TGTGCCAGCAGTTTCGGTACCTCTAGAACCAACGAGCAGTACTTC. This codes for CASSFGTSRTNEQYF.

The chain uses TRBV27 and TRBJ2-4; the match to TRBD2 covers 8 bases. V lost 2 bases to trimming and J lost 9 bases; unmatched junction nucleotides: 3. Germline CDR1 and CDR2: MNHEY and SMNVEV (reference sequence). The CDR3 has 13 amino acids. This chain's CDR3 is CASSLVSGGIQYF. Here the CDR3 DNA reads TGTGCCAGCAGTTTAGTCAGCGGGGGCATTCAGTACTTC.

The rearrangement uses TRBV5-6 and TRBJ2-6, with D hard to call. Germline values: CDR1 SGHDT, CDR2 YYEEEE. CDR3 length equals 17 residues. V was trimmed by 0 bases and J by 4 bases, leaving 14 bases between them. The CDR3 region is CASSLVWAALGANVLTF. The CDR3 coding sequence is TGTGCCAGCAGCTTGGTCTGGGCCGCGCTGGGGGCCAACGTCCTGACTTTC.

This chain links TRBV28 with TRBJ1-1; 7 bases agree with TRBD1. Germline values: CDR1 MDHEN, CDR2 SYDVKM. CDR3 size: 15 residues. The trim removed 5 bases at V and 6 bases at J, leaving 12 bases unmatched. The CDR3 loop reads CASSKRQGWDAEAFF. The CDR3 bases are TGTGCCAGCAGTAAAAGACAGGGTTGGGACGCTGAAGCTTTCTTT.

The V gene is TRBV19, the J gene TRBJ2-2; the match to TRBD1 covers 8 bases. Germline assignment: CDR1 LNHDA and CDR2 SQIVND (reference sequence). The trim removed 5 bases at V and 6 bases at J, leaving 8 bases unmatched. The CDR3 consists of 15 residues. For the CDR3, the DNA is TGTGCCAGTAGTTCCCGGACAGGGTGGGCCGGGGAGCTGTTTTTT. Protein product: CASSSRTGWAGELFF.

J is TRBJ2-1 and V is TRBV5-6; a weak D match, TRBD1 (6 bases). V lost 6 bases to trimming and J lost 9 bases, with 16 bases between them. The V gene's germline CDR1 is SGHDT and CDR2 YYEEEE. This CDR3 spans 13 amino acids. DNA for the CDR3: TGTGCCAGCACCAAATACAGGGCCACTGAGCAGTTCTTC. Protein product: CASTKYRATEQFF.

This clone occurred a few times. The DNA for the CDR3 is TGTGCCAGCAGTGAGAGGGAACGGGAAAAACTGTTTTTT. Translated: CASSEREREKLFF. This rearrangement joins TRBV6-1 to TRBJ1-4; no definite D call. From germline, CDR1 is MNHNS and CDR2 SASEGT. The length of the CDR3 is 13 residues. V lost 3 bases, J lost 8 bases, and 10 bases lay in between.

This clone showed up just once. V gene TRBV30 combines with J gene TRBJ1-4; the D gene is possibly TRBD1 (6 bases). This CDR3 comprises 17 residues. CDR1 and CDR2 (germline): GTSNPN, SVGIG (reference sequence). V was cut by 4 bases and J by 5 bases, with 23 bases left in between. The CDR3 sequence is CAWMRAGALLSNEKLFF. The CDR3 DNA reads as TGTGCCTGGATGAGGGCAGGGGCCCTCCTAAGCAATGAAAAACTGTTTTTT.

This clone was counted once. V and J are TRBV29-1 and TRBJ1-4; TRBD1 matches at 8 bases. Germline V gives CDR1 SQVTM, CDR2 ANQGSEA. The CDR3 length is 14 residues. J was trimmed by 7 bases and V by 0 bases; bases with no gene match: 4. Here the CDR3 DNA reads TGCAGCGTTGAAGATCGGACAGGGCTTGAAAAACTGTTTTTT. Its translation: CSVEDRTGLEKLFF.

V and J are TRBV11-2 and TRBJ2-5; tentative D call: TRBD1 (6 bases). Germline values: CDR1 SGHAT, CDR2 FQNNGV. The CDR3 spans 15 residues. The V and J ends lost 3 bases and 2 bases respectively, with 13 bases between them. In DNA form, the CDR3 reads TGTGCCAGCAGCTTCCTACAGGGTGGGCAAGAGACCCAGTACTTC. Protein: CASSFLQGGQETQYF. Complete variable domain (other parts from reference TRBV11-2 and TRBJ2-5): EAGVAQSPRYKIIEKRQSVAFWCNPISGHATLYWYQQILGQGPKLLIQFQNNGVVDDSQLPKDRFSAERLKGVDSTLKIQPAKLEDSAVYLCASSFLQGGQETQYFGPGTRLLVL.

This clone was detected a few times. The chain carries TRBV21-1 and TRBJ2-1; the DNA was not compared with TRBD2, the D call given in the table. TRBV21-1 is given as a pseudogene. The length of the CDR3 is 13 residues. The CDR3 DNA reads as TGTGCCAGCGGGACTAGCGGATACAATGAGCAGTTCTTC. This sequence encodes CASGTSGYNEQFF.

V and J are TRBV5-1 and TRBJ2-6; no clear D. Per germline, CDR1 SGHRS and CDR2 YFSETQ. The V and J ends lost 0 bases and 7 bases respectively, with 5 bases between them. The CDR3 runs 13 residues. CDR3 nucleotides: TGCGCCAGCAGCTTGGGGGCCGCCAACGTCCTGACTTTC. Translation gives CASSLGAANVLTF.

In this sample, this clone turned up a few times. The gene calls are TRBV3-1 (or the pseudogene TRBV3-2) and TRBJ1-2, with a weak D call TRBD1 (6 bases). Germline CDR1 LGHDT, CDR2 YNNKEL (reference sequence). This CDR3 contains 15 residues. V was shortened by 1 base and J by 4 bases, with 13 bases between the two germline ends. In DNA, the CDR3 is TGTGCCAGCAGCCAAGGGGCAGGGGAGGGCTATGGCTACACCTTC. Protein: CASSQGAGEGYGYTF.

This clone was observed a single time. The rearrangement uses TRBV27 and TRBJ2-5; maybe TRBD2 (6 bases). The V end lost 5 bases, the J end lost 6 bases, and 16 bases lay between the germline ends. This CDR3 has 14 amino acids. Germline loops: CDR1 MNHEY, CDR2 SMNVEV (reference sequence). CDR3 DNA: TGTGCCAGCAGTCCCACTGGAGGGAGAAAGACCCAGTACTTC. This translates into CASSPTGGRKTQYF.